Listed here is a single T cell receptor beta chain. This receptor's antigen is unknown. There are no base qualities to consult, and no much larger clone falls within one base. Receptor amplification or capture employed 5' RACE. The data were produced on an Illumina HiSeq 2500. A second 7 to 11 cycle PCR used a sample-barcoded 5' primer and a J-beta primer mix. A template-switch 5' adaptor carrying 12 random nucleotides introduced a unique molecular identifier onto each TCR beta cDNA molecule. At least 3 million CDR3-containing paired-end reads were obtained from each sample. All of the RNA was converted into first-strand cDNA using the Mint cDNA synthesis kit, with a TRBC-specific oligonucleotide serving as the primer. All cDNA was treated with uracil-DNA glycosylase and then went through a first 18-cycle PCR with the universal primers M1SS and BC2_uni_R. The published analysis was carried out like this. For normalization, 1 million high-quality reads, each with a distinct molecular identifier, were randomly selected from each sample. Instead of being binned into consensus sequences, reads that shared molecular identifiers were thrown out. MiTCR, run with a Q25 quality threshold and the strictest error-elimination algorithm, handled CDR3 identification, clonotype clustering and error correction. A nonparametric unseen species model using Euler transformation provided a lower-bound estimate of total TCR beta diversity. TCRdb handled the public reads itself, with Q25 trimming in fastp and clone calling in MiXCR, and kept productive beta chains. Entries are consolidated by CDR3 protein sequence, retaining the most common genes and DNA. TCRdb, not the authors, supplied the V and J calls. This sample is represented by over a million distinct CDR3 sequences; more than 35% of them were singletons. The biggest ten clones account for 15% to 20% of the sample.

The germline V gene (reference sequence) specifies MNHEY as CDR1 and SMNVEV as CDR2. From the cysteine through the phenylalanine, the CDR3 covers 15 amino acids. Of all the DNA, just the CDR3 is kept, 45 bases in frame from base 1. V is pared back by 3 bases and J by 7 bases, with 16 bases lying between the germline termini. This entry belongs to a study of blood T cells in healthy people across ages (dated by TCRdb to between 2015 and 2017). Describing the broader study: In model experiments, template switching captured roughly one uniquely barcoded TCR beta cDNA molecule for every two T cells. Using deep sequencing normalized with unique cDNA molecular identifiers, the study measured how TCR beta repertoire diversity changes with age. Four age groups were formed from the donors: young (average roughly 15 years), middle-aged (approximately 40), aged (62) and long-lived (approximately 80). Donors of different ages were randomly distributed across sequencing lanes to avoid experimental bias. Using the same blood draw, the study looked at two additional independent replicas of 1 million unique cDNA reads for two donors, one aged 18 to 30 and the other aged 80 or older. Study-wide conclusions, independent of this receptor: Observed TCR beta diversity per million T cells fell roughly linearly with age, and a significant reduction was already apparent by age roughly 40. Compared with the aged group, the long-lived group had more naive CD4+ T cells, fewer expanded clones and increased TCR diversity, suggesting age selection. Because donor CMV infection status was unknown, age-related changes in expanded clonotypes were potentially confounded. Conclusive comparison of naive and antigen-experienced compartments was prevented by the profiling of bulk unsorted PBMCs. A strong correlation was found between observed TCR beta diversity and the percentage of naive T cells measured by flow cytometry. Estimates of total diversity based on one million sequenced T cells were considered lower bounds and underestimates.

The donors were under 40 Caucasian individuals from Russia, aged about 6 to 95 years, who were systemically healthy. Around 10 milliliters of peripheral blood were drawn from each donor into EDTA-treated Vacutainer tubes. Ficoll-Paque density-gradient centrifugation was used to isolate PBMCs, with at least 6.5 million obtained per sample. Trizol reagent was used to extract total RNA from the PBMCs, yielding at least 5 micrograms per sample. The percentages of naive CD45RAhigh/CD27high T cells were determined by flow cytometry on a PBMC aliquot from every donor. The chain joins TRBV27 to TRBJ1-5; the D gene is perhaps TRBD1, from 6 matching bases. Sequenced sample: blood. The clonotype originates from a woman aged 60 to 75 in good health. In nucleotide form, the sequence is TGTGCCAGCAGTTTGACCGGGACAACTGTCCAGCCCCAGCATTTT. Its amino acids are CASSLTGTTVQPQHF.